Sequencing of this TCR beta chain was carried out in a study of T cells after posttransplantation cyclophosphamide. Study-wide results and caveats: Later blood repertoires were often dominated by clones from the donor CD8+ memory compartment.

The CDR3 spans 12 residues. CDR1 SEHNR and CDR2 FQNEAQ come from the germline V gene (reference sequence). V was trimmed by 4 bases and J by 4 bases, leaving 8 bases between them. Profiling relied on immunoSEQ multiplex PCR, and the TCRdb table lists in-frame clones only, not all of them. The sample records under 50,000 clones, around 91% being singletons. In the case of this clone: Its antigen is currently unknown.

Treatment was busulfan-fludarabine conditioning, a marrow graft, and cyclophosphamide on days +3 and +4. The TCR sequence derives from a male patient between 55 and 70 years old who received an allogeneic stem cell transplant from a related donor and was CMV-positive. Some T cells may have originated in the graft donor. The chain links TRBV7-9 to TRBJ2-7, with D possibly matching TRBD1 (5 bases). The source material was PBMCs, sampled around 63 days after allogeneic stem cell transplant with posttransplant cyclophosphamide. This chain's CDR3 is CASSSQGYEQYF. The CDR3 nucleotides read TGTGCCAGCAGCTCCCAGGGTTACGAGCAGTACTTC.